This passage covers 12 T cell receptor beta chains from one sample sequenced in a study of metastatic and nonmetastatic thyroid tumors. TCRdb re-called the PCR reads through MiXCR. The sample has tens of thousands of clones, 20% to 25% seen once. No treatment of any kind had been given to any patient before thyroid surgery. Sequenced input: blood. The receptors were gathered from a female donor with papillary thyroid cancer or a benign thyroid nodule (not recorded which). Some clones in this sample may be carry-over from other donors' samples.

Note on this clone: As the CDR3 is not closed by the conserved phenylalanine or tryptophan, this likely results from a read error. The genes are TRBV10-3 and TRBJ2-3; the D gene is possibly TRBD1 (5 bases). V gave up 7 bases and J gave up 5 bases, with 19 bases separating them. Germline V gene sequence: CDR1 ENHRY, CDR2 SYGVKD. The CDR3 spans 15 residues. CDR3 DNA: TGTGCCATCATCCCAACAGGATATCCCAGAGATACGCAGTATATT. This gives the protein CAIIPTGYPRDTQYI.

This clone was detected only a few times. In DNA form, the CDR3 reads TGCGCCAGCAGCCAAGGGACAGCGTCGAACACCGGGGAGCTGTTTTTT. Amino acids: CASSQGTASNTGELFF. The chain joins TRBV4-1 to TRBJ2-2; D may be TRBD1 (6 bases). Germline V gene lookup returns CDR1 MGHRA and CDR2 YSYEKL. V was trimmed by 1 base and J by 0 bases, leaving 9 bases between them. The CDR3 is 16 amino acids.

This clone was detected ten times or more. V is TRBV2 and J is TRBJ2-5, with D perhaps TRBD1 (5 bases). Germline CDR1 is SNHLY and CDR2 is FYNNEI. The V and J ends lost 7 bases and 0 bases respectively, with 15 bases between them. This CDR3 has 15 amino acids. CDR3 DNA sequence: TGTGCCAGCATTCGCTCAGGACACCACCAAGAGACCCAGTACTTC. It codes for CASIRSGHHQETQYF. Variable domain in full (rest from reference TRBV2 and TRBJ2-5): EPEVTQTPSHQVTQMGQEVILRCVPISNHLYFYWYRQILGQKVEFLVSFYNNEISEKSEIFDDQFSVERPDGSNFTLKIRSTKLEDSAMYFCASIRSGHHQETQYFGPGTRLLVL.

The chain carries TRBV30 and TRBJ2-7; D unresolved. V was clipped by 2 bases and J by 4 bases, with 6 bases between them. The CDR3 has 11 amino acids. Germline values: CDR1 GTSNPN, CDR2 SVGIG (reference sequence). For the CDR3, the DNA is TGTGCCTGGAGTCTAACGTACGAGCAGTACTTC. It encodes CAWSLTYEQYF.

This clone was detected a few times. Other DNA sequences from this sample encode an identical CDR3 as well. The chain uses TRBV6-1 and TRBJ2-1; tentatively, D is TRBD1 (5 bases). The CDR3 is made up of 15 amino acids. From germline, CDR1 is MNHNS and CDR2 SASEGT. V was cut by 6 bases and J by 9 bases, with 21 bases left in between. The CDR3 DNA is TGTGCCAGCAGCCACTTGGCTTACGCTAGGGGTGAGCAGTTCTTC. This translates into CASSHLAYARGEQFF.

This clone was detected ten times or more. The gene calls are TRBV7-9 and TRBJ2-1; D ambiguous. Per germline, CDR1 SEHNR and CDR2 FQNEAQ (reference sequence). The CDR3 contains 14 residues. Trimming took 2 bases from V and 8 from J, leaving 13 bases between them. The CDR3 region has the DNA TGTGCCAGCAGCTTATTGATGACGGGTGATGAGCAGTTCTTC. It is translated as CASSLLMTGDEQFF.

There are a few counts of this clone. A much larger clone sits a single nucleotide away, making a read error possible. The V and J genes are TRBV15 and TRBJ2-5; either TRBD1 or TRBD2 may supply D (5 bases each). Looked up from germline, CDR1 is LNHNV and CDR2 is YYDKDF (reference sequence). The CDR3 extends over 17 amino acids. V was cut by 3 bases and J by 3 bases, with 20 bases left in between. DNA for the CDR3: TGTGCCACCAGCAGCACAACGGGGCAGTACACCGAAGAGACCCAGTACTTC. Protein product: CATSSTTGQYTEETQYF.

Comments on this clone: This clone may be a read error of a much larger clone one base away. The V gene is TRBV11-1, the J gene TRBJ2-1; D is unclear. There are 16 residues in the CDR3. Looked up from germline, CDR1 is SGHAT and CDR2 is FQDESV (reference sequence). DNA for the CDR3: TGTGCCAGCAGCACGACTCAATTTGGCTCCTACGATGAGCAGTTCTTC. Translating it yields CASSTTQFGSYDEQFF.

This clone was observed a handful of times. The junction shows a germline mismatch at one end, possibly a read error. The chain carries TRBV12-3 or TRBV12-4 and TRBJ2-7, with 7 bases that match TRBD1. The CDR3 sequence is 15 residues long. CDR3 loop: CASILEPYRGVEQYF. The CDR3 region has the DNA TGTGCCAGCATTTTAGAGCCGTACAGGGGAGTCGAGCAGTACTTC.

As to this clone: A much larger clone differs by one base, so this may be a read error. This rearrangement joins TRBV29-1 to TRBJ2-7, with D perhaps matching TRBD2 (6 bases). The CDR3 loop spans 16 amino acids. Between the trimmed V and J ends, which lost 4 bases and 4 bases, there was a span of 23 bases. CDR1 and CDR2 from the germline V gene are SQVTM and ANQGSEA. CDR3 DNA: TGCAGCGTTGTCGCGGCTAGCGTGAGGGCGGGTTACGAGCAGTACTTC. This sequence encodes CSVVAASVRAGYEQYF.

This clone was recorded many times. The genes are TRBV28 and TRBJ1-2; D gene ambiguous. V lost 2 bases, J lost 2 bases, and 6 bases lay in between. There are 13 residues in the CDR3. Germline assignment: CDR1 MDHEN and CDR2 SYDVKM. The CDR3 coding sequence is TGTGCCAGCAGTTTAAAGATAAACTATGGCTACACCTTC. The encoded protein is CASSLKINYGYTF.

This clone was seen ten or more times. The CDR3 is CSVQSGVAEAFF. In DNA, the CDR3 is TGCAGTGTGCAATCCGGAGTGGCTGAAGCTTTCTTT. This chain connects TRBV20-1 to TRBJ1-1, with D hard to call. CDR3 length: 12 residues. V lost 7 bases and J lost 6, with 15 bases in between. Germline lookup yields CDR1 DFQATT and CDR2 SNEGSKA (reference sequence).